This T cell receptor (beta chain) was profiled in a study of regulatory T cells in long-lasting Graves disease. CDR1 is LGHDT, CDR2 YNNKEL, per germline (reference sequence). This CDR3 region has 15 residues. The V end lost 0 bases, the J end lost 1 base, and 10 bases lay between the germline ends. This sample's time point: newly diagnosed GD, antithyroid drugs for less than 3 months. The TCR library was prepared using RNA isolated from PBMCs. HTBI primers from iRepertoire and Arm-PCR of CDR3 regions yielded the TCR beta libraries. TCRdb re-derived calls from the multiplex PCR reads in MiXCR, one entry per CDR3 protein. The repertoire consists of hundreds of thousands of distinct CDR3 sequences, with about a sixth occurring once and the leading ten covering 25% to 30%. The same sample was also studied in work on T cells in Graves' hyperthyroidism and ophthalmopathy. Per that paper: The TCR CDR3 first-round RT-PCR relied on the HTBI primer set.

This TCR derives from a man aged 35 to 55 with Graves disease. This chain connects TRBV3-1 to TRBJ2-7; perhaps TRBD1 as D (5 bases). The sample was peripheral blood mononuclear cells (PBMCs), taken at new diagnosis, from a patient treated with antithyroid drugs. CDR3 bases: TGTGCCAGCAGCCAAGAAGGGGATCTGTCCTACGAGCAGTACTTC. Encoded protein: CASSQEGDLSYEQYF.